This is a list of T cell receptor beta chains from one sample in a study of CD8 T cells in ankylosing spondylitis. One entry per CDR3 protein results from TCRdb running MiXCR on the 5' RACE reads. The table shows fewer than 35,000 distinct CDR3 sequences, with 30% occurring only once. The sample comprised synovial fluid, either unsorted or a sorted T cell fraction (not recorded which). All receptors come from a male donor with ankylosing spondylitis. Both conserved end residues are part of each CDR3. D genes are given only for firm matches. Clone size is given for some rows only: seen once, a few or many times, or a class if the clone is expanded.

D: .; J: TRBJ2-1; V: TRBV7-9; size: many; DNA: TGTGCCAGCGGGGCGGGATCCCTTTACAATGAGCAGTTCTTC; CDR3: CASGAGSLYNEQFF
D: TRBD1; J: TRBJ2-3; V: TRBV29-1; size: few; DNA: TGCAGCGTTGAGTCTGTGCGAGACAGGGACCCAGATACGCAGTATTTT; CDR3: CSVESVRDRDPDTQYF
D: TRBD2; J: TRBJ2-7; V: TRBV20-1; size: .; DNA: TGCAGTGCTGGGAGAGTGGGGAGGGAAGCTGGCGAGCAGTACTTC; CDR3: CSAGRVGREAGEQYF
D: TRBD2; J: TRBJ2-3; V: TRBV10-3; size: few; DNA: TGTGCCATCAGTGAGCGAAGACGCGGGAGGGCCGAAGATACGCAGTATTTT; CDR3: CAISERRRGRAEDTQYF
D: TRBD2; J: TRBJ2-2; V: TRBV7-2; size: few; DNA: TGTGCCAGCAGCCCCTGGGGGGGAGGAACCGGGGAGCTGTTTTTT; CDR3: CASSPWGGGTGELFF
D: .; J: TRBJ2-1; V: TRBV30; size: .; DNA: TGTGCCTGGAGTGATCGAACCAATGAGCAGTTCTTC; CDR3: CAWSDRTNEQFF
D: .; J: TRBJ2-7; V: TRBV18; size: once; DNA: TGTGCCAGCTCACCAGACAGCGGAGGGTACGAGCAGTACTTC; CDR3: CASSPDSGGYEQYF
D: .; J: TRBJ2-1; V: TRBV12-3/TRBV12-4; size: few; DNA: TGTGCCAGCACTCATTTCTACAATGAGCAGTTCTTC; CDR3: CASTHFYNEQFF
D: TRBD2; J: TRBJ2-1; V: TRBV7-9; size: once; DNA: TGTGCCAGCAGCCCCCCCGCTAGCGGAGTCAGCTACAATGAGCAGTTCTTC; CDR3: CASSPPASGVSYNEQFF
D: TRBD2; J: TRBJ2-2; V: TRBV10-3; size: once; DNA: TGTGCCATCAGCTTTGGGCTAGCGGGAGGGCCGAACACCGGGGAGCTGTTTTTT; CDR3: CAISFGLAGGPNTGELFF
D: TRBD2; J: TRBJ2-3; V: TRBV29-1; size: few; DNA: TGCAGCGTTGTGGGGGAAACTAGCGTCGACCTTCTTAGCACAGATACGCAGTATTTT; CDR3: CSVVGETSVDLLSTDTQYF
D: TRBD1; J: TRBJ2-7; V: TRBV7-9; size: .; DNA: TGTGCCAGCAGCCTAATGACAGGGGGCGACGAGCAGTACTTC; CDR3: CASSLMTGGDEQYF
D: .; J: TRBJ2-1; V: TRBV20-1; size: few; DNA: TGCAGTGCTCCAAGTCCAAGCTCCTACAATGAGCAGTTCTTC; CDR3: CSAPSPSSYNEQFF
D: TRBD1; J: TRBJ2-7; V: TRBV4-2; size: few; DNA: TGTGCCAGCGGCGACAGGGCCAGAAACGAGCAGTACTTC; CDR3: CASGDRARNEQYF
D: .; J: TRBJ2-2; V: TRBV11-2; size: few; DNA: TGTGCCAGCAGCCCGAGGGCAGGGGACGGTACCGGGGAGCTGTTTTTT; CDR3: CASSPRAGDGTGELFF
D: .; J: TRBJ2-5; V: TRBV10-2; size: once; DNA: TGCGCCAGCAGAACCAAGCGGGCAACCCAAGAGACCCAGTACTTC; CDR3: CASRTKRATQETQYF
D: .; J: TRBJ2-1; V: TRBV11-2; size: few; DNA: TGTGCCAGCAGCTGGGGGAGTGAGCAGTTCTTC; CDR3: CASSWGSEQFF
D: TRBD2; J: TRBJ2-2; V: TRBV6-4; size: few; DNA: TGTGCCAGCAGCTATGCGGGAGGGGACACCGGGGAGCTGTTTTTT; CDR3: CASSYAGGDTGELFF
D: .; J: TRBJ2-3; V: TRBV7-8; size: .; DNA: TGTGCCAGCAGCTACAACGTCGCGGGGACGGACACAGATACGCAGTATTTT; CDR3: CASSYNVAGTDTDTQYF
D: TRBD1; J: TRBJ2-5; V: TRBV5-5; size: .; DNA: TGTGCCAGCAGCCCTCCGGACAGGGGGATACAAGAGACCCAGTACTTC; CDR3: CASSPPDRGIQETQYF
D: TRBD2; J: TRBJ2-7; V: TRBV20-1; size: .; DNA: TGCAGTGCTAAAGGACTAGCGGGAGATTACGAGCAGTACTTC; CDR3: CSAKGLAGDYEQYF
D: .; J: TRBJ2-2; V: TRBV20-1; size: .; DNA: TGCAGTGCTAGTACATGGACGCAAGCAAACACCGGGGAGCTGTTTTTT; CDR3: CSASTWTQANTGELFF
D: TRBD1; J: TRBJ2-2; V: TRBV6-1; size: .; DNA: TGTGCCAGCAGCTCACAGGGGGCGCTTACCGGGGAGCTGTTTTTT; CDR3: CASSSQGALTGELFF
D: .; J: TRBJ2-1; V: TRBV9; size: .; DNA: TGTGCCAGCAGATGGGTGACTAGTCTCGATGAGCAGTTCTTC; CDR3: CASRWVTSLDEQFF
D: .; J: TRBJ2-1; V: TRBV6-5; size: .; DNA: TGTGCCAGCAGTTTCGAGGGGGGGAAGGGGTACAATGAGCAGTTCTTC; CDR3: CASSFEGGKGYNEQFF
D: TRBD1; J: TRBJ1-4; V: TRBV5-5; size: few; DNA: TGTGCCAGCAGCAAACCGGGACAGGCTAATGAAAAACTGTTTTTT; CDR3: CASSKPGQANEKLFF
D: TRBD2; J: TRBJ2-1; V: TRBV5-1; size: .; DNA: TGCGCCAGCAGCTTGGCTAGCGGGATTCGACGTGAGCAGTTCTTC; CDR3: CASSLASGIRREQFF
D: .; J: TRBJ2-7; V: TRBV5-1; size: .; DNA: TGCGCCAGCAGCTTGGTCGTAGGTATCTCCTACGAGCAGTACTTC; CDR3: CASSLVVGISYEQYF
D: .; J: TRBJ2-3; V: TRBV6-2/TRBV6-3; size: few; DNA: TGTGCCAGCAGCCGGGGGCGGGACGCCACAGATACGCAGTATTTT; CDR3: CASSRGRDATDTQYF
D: .; J: TRBJ1-1; V: TRBV6-5; size: .; DNA: TGTGCCAGCAGTTACGCGATGGGCACTGAAGCTTTCTTT; CDR3: CASSYAMGTEAFF
D: .; J: TRBJ2-3; V: TRBV20-1; size: .; DNA: TGCAGTGCTTACGGAGGCAGCGCAGAAAGGTTTAGCACAGATACGCAGTATTTT; CDR3: CSAYGGSAERFSTDTQYF
D: .; J: TRBJ2-2; V: TRBV7-8; size: many; DNA: TGTGCCAGCAGCCGCGGAGGCGGGGAGCTGTTTTTT; CDR3: CASSRGGGELFF
D: .; J: TRBJ2-1; V: TRBV20-1; size: .; DNA: TGCAGTGCCGGGACTCTCTCCTACAATGAGCAGTTCTTC; CDR3: CSAGTLSYNEQFF
D: .; J: TRBJ1-5; V: TRBV12-3/TRBV12-4; size: few; DNA: TGTGCCAGCCCTAAGGTTGTGAGCAATCAGCCCCAGCATTTT; CDR3: CASPKVVSNQPQHF
D: TRBD1; J: TRBJ1-6; V: TRBV7-2; size: few; DNA: TGTGCCAGCTCGGGACAGGGGGGGTTCCCCTATAATTCACCCCTCCACTTT; CDR3: CASSGQGGFPYNSPLHF
D: TRBD2; J: TRBJ2-1; V: TRBV27; size: .; DNA: TGTGCCAGCAGTTTCCGACTAGCGGGGGGGAATGAGCAGTTCTTC; CDR3: CASSFRLAGGNEQFF
D: TRBD1; J: TRBJ1-1; V: TRBV2; size: large; DNA: TGTGCCAGCAGGGGACAGGGAGAGATGGAAGCTTTCTTT; CDR3: CASRGQGEMEAFF
D: .; J: TRBJ1-1; V: TRBV27; size: many; DNA: TGTGCCAGCAGTTTGATGGCTGAGGGAGGGGCTGAAGCTTTCTTT; CDR3: CASSLMAEGGAEAFF
D: TRBD2; J: TRBJ2-7; V: TRBV27; size: few; DNA: TGTGCCAGCAGCATAGCGGGAGGGGTCTACGAGCAGTACTTC; CDR3: CASSIAGGVYEQYF
D: TRBD2; J: TRBJ2-2; V: TRBV14; size: .; DNA: TGTGCCAGCGCTACTAGCGGGACATACACCGGGGAGCTGTTTTTT; CDR3: CASATSGTYTGELFF
D: .; J: TRBJ2-1; V: TRBV20-1; size: few; DNA: TGCAGTGCTAGAGGATTCAGGGACAATGAGCAGTTCTTC; CDR3: CSARGFRDNEQFF
D: .; J: TRBJ2-5; V: TRBV25-1; size: .; DNA: TGTGCCAGCAGTGAATTAGGCGGACGACCCGGGGCCCAAGAGACCCAGTACTTC; CDR3: CASSELGGRPGAQETQYF
D: .; J: TRBJ1-2; V: TRBV21-1; size: few; DNA: TGTGCCAGCAGACCCCGCCGGGGGGACTATGGCTACACCTTC; CDR3: CASRPRRGDYGYTF
D: .; J: TRBJ2-3; V: TRBV9; size: many; DNA: TGTGCCAGCAGCGGATTGTACAGCACAGATACGCAGTATTTT; CDR3: CASSGLYSTDTQYF
D: .; J: TRBJ2-2; V: TRBV6-5; size: .; DNA: TGTGCCAGCAGTTTATCAGGGTCCGGGGAGCTGTTTTTT; CDR3: CASSLSGSGELFF
D: .; J: TRBJ1-5; V: TRBV27; size: few; DNA: TGTGCCAGCAGTTTATCTGGGGGACTACGCAATCAGCCCCAGCATTTT; CDR3: CASSLSGGLRNQPQHF
D: .; J: TRBJ1-1; V: TRBV3-1; size: .; DNA: TGTGCCAGCAGCACCCCAGGCTCGGACGGACGTGAAGCTTTCTTT; CDR3: CASSTPGSDGREAFF
D: .; J: TRBJ1-2; V: TRBV19; size: .; DNA: TGTGCCAGTAGTCTCGGACAGCGCTACACCTTC; CDR3: CASSLGQRYTF
D: .; J: TRBJ2-1; V: TRBV12-5; size: .; DNA: TGTGCTAGTGGTACCTTAGGAAAGGGAAACAATGAGCAGTTCTTC; CDR3: CASGTLGKGNNEQFF
D: TRBD1; J: TRBJ1-2; V: TRBV24-1; size: .; DNA: TGTGCCACCAGTGGATGGACAGGGGATAACTATGGCTACACCTTC; CDR3: CATSGWTGDNYGYTF
D: TRBD2; J: TRBJ2-1; V: TRBV19; size: .; DNA: TGTGCCAGTAGTATACCCCCCCCGACTAGCGGGACGGGGAGCGGGCAGTTCTTC; CDR3: CASSIPPPTSGTGSGQFF
D: TRBD2; J: TRBJ2-1; V: TRBV28; size: many; DNA: TGTGCCAGCAGTTTATGGACTAGCGGGGACGGGAACAATGAGCAGTTCTTC; CDR3: CASSLWTSGDGNNEQFF
D: TRBD2; J: TRBJ2-7; V: TRBV20-1; size: .; DNA: TGCAGTGCGCCCGGGACTAGCGGGAGGTTCTCCTACGAGCAGTACTTC; CDR3: CSAPGTSGRFSYEQYF
D: TRBD1; J: TRBJ2-5; V: TRBV20-1; size: few; DNA: TGCAGTGCTAGAGTTATTGGACAGGGCCAAGAGACCCAGTACTTC; CDR3: CSARVIGQGQETQYF